These 20 T cell receptor beta chains came from one sample sequenced in a study of shared clonotypes between healthy human individuals. Naive CD8 cells were CD45RO-negative, positively selected for CCR7, excluding terminally differentiated effector memory CD45RA+ cells. Profiled with immunoSEQ multiplex PCR; TCRdb holds only in-frame clones, not every one. This sample has 1.5 million to 2.5 million clones, with about 95% found just once. Sequences were obtained from naive CD8+ T cells sorted from blood. The receptor source for this set is a man aged 18 to 30 in good health.

The rearrangement joins TRBV28 to TRBJ1-1; TRBD1 agrees at 7 bases. The V gene end was trimmed by 6 bases and the J gene end by 1 base; junction bases not matched to a gene: 5. Germline V gene lookup returns CDR1 MDHEN and CDR2 SYDVKM. CDR3 size: 14 residues. CDR3 nucleotides: TGTGCCAGCAGAAAAGGACAGGCGAACACTGAAGCTTTCTTT. Its protein is CASRKGQANTEAFF. Filled out from reference TRBV28 and TRBJ1-1, the complete variable domain reads DVKVTQSSRYLVKRTGEKVFLECVQDMDHENMFWYRQDPGLGLRLIYFSYDVKMKEKGDIPEGYSVSREKKERFSLILESASTNQTSMYLCASRKGQANTEAFFGQGTRLTVV.

The chain joins TRBV2 to TRBJ2-7; TRBD2 is a possible D gene (6 bases). Germline V gives CDR1 SNHLY, CDR2 FYNNEI. The germline V and J ends were trimmed by 3 bases and 5 bases, with 14 bases remaining between them. The CDR3 consists of 14 residues. CDR3 DNA sequence: TGTGCCAGCAGTGACGCGGGGAATCGGAACGAGCAGTACTTC. This translates into CASSDAGNRNEQYF.

The chain combines TRBV15 with TRBJ2-1; 10 nucleotides match TRBD2. This CDR3 region has 15 residues. The V segment lost 5 bases and the J segment 7 bases; nucleotides outside the gene matches: 8. CDR1 LNHNV and CDR2 YYDKDF come from the germline V gene (reference sequence). CDR3 region: CATSGSGGARNEQFF. CDR3 coding DNA: TGTGCCACCAGCGGAAGCGGGGGGGCACGGAATGAGCAGTTCTTC.

The rearrangement joins TRBV7-9 to TRBJ1-1, with D perhaps TRBD1 (6 bases). This CDR3 is 14 amino acids long. CDR1 is SEHNR and CDR2 is FQNEAQ in the germline V gene (reference sequence). Trimming shortened V by 4 bases and J by 4 bases, and 13 bases separated the two germline ends. In DNA form, the CDR3 reads TGTGCCAGCAGCTGGATCCAGGGGATCACTGAAGCTTTCTTT. This sequence encodes CASSWIQGITEAFF.

V usage is TRBV28 and J usage is TRBJ2-1; 14 bases map to TRBD2. With V trimmed by 4 bases and J by 7 bases, 18 bases remained unmatched. The CDR3 is 20 residues long. CDR1 is MDHEN, CDR2 SYDVKM, per germline. The CDR3 sequence is CASSSRGLAGVRVDQNEQFF. Here the CDR3 DNA reads TGTGCCAGCAGTTCTAGGGGACTAGCGGGAGTGCGCGTGGACCAGAATGAGCAGTTCTTC. The full variable domain, in which reference TRBV28 and TRBJ2-1 provide the parts outside the CDR3, is DVKVTQSSRYLVKRTGEKVFLECVQDMDHENMFWYRQDPGLGLRLIYFSYDVKMKEKGDIPEGYSVSREKKERFSLILESASTNQTSMYLCASSSRGLAGVRVDQNEQFFGPGTRLTVL.

Details on this clone: This specimen includes other DNA sequences encoding the same CDR3. J is TRBJ1-5 and V is TRBV28; no firm D call. Trimming removed 3 bases from V and 1 base from J, with 7 bases in between. CDR1 is MDHEN, CDR2 SYDVKM, per germline. The CDR3 sequence is 14 residues long. CDR3 nucleotides: TGTGCCAGCAGTTTTGTAGGGAGCAATCAGCCCCAGCATTTT. It translates to CASSFVGSNQPQHF.

There are a few counts of this clone. At the DNA level, this CDR3 is encoded by other sequences in the same sample as well. The V call is TRBV10-3, the J call TRBJ2-7, with 8 bases that match TRBD1. CDR3 length equals 14 residues. V gave up 3 bases and J gave up 3 bases; unmatched junction bases: 4. Germline CDR1 reads ENHRY; CDR2 reads SYGVKD. The DNA for the CDR3 is TGTGCCATCAGTGATCCAGGGGGCGGCTACGAGCAGTACTTC. Translating gives CAISDPGGGYEQYF.

V and J are TRBV7-8 and TRBJ1-5; TRBD1 aligns across 12 bases. J lost 11 bases, V lost 0 bases, and 8 bases had no gene match. Germline CDR1 SGHVS, CDR2 FQNEAQ. CDR3 length: 16 residues. The DNA of the CDR3 is TGTGCCAGCAGCTTAGCCGGGACAGGGGGCGGGGGGACCCAGCATTTT. Its translation: CASSLAGTGGGGTQHF.

The V and J genes are TRBV28 and TRBJ1-5; perhaps TRBD1 as D (5 bases). CDR1 is MDHEN and CDR2 is SYDVKM in the germline V gene. The CDR3 covers 15 residues. The V end lost 3 bases, the J end lost 0 bases, and 9 bases lay between the germline ends. CDR3 sequence: CASSFRGVSNQPQHF. The CDR3 DNA is TGTGCCAGCAGTTTTAGGGGAGTTAGCAATCAGCCCCAGCATTTT.

This chain links TRBV28 with TRBJ2-1; D is tentatively TRBD1 or TRBD2 (5 bases each). This CDR3 has 14 amino acids. Germline CDR1 and CDR2: MDHEN and SYDVKM. V lost 4 bases to trimming and J lost 5 bases, with 12 bases between them. DNA for the CDR3: TGTGCCAGCAGTTCAACAGGAGGAGACAATGAGCAGTTCTTC. It is translated as CASSSTGGDNEQFF.

This chain connects TRBV7-8 to TRBJ1-5; TRBD1 is a possible D gene (5 bases). Trimming took off 1 base at V and 1 base at J, with 20 bases between the two ends. This CDR3 is built from 19 residues. Germline V gene sequence: CDR1 SGHVS, CDR2 FQNEAQ. This chain's CDR3 is CASSLEGERMWGSNQPQHF. In DNA form, the CDR3 reads TGTGCCAGCAGCTTAGAGGGCGAGCGAATGTGGGGGAGCAATCAGCCCCAGCATTTT.

This clone occurred once. The V call is TRBV9, the J call TRBJ2-4; 7 bases fit TRBD2. The V segment lost 2 bases and the J segment 8 bases; nucleotides outside the gene matches: 7. Germline V gives CDR1 SGDLS, CDR2 YYNGEE. The CDR3 loop spans 14 amino acids. The DNA for the CDR3 is TGTGCCAGCAGCGTTCTAGCGGAGCCGCACATTCAGTACTTC. Translating it yields CASSVLAEPHIQYF.

This chain joins TRBV6-5 and TRBJ2-7; D call uncertain. V gave up 2 bases and J gave up 4 bases, with 9 bases separating them. This CDR3 spans 13 amino acids. CDR1 is MNHEY and CDR2 is SVGAGI in the germline V gene. CDR3 DNA sequence: TGTGCCAGCAGTTACGGGATTGGGTACGAGCAGTACTTC. This translates into CASSYGIGYEQYF.

V and J are TRBV25-1 and TRBJ2-3, with 7 bases aligning to TRBD2. Germline assignment: CDR1 MGHDK and CDR2 SYGVNS. V lost 3 bases and J lost 5; bases outside the gene matches: 5. This CDR3 comprises 14 residues. The CDR3 nucleotides are TGTGCCAGCAGTGAGCGGGAGCTCGAAGATACGCAGTATTTT. Its protein product is CASSERELEDTQYF.

The V and J genes are TRBV6-5 and TRBJ2-1; D remains unclear. The germline V gene has CDR1 MNHEY and CDR2 SVGAGI. The CDR3 consists of 12 residues. Trimming left V 5 bases short and J 7 bases short, with 9 bases between. CDR3 loop: CASSDRLNEQFF. CDR3 bases: TGTGCCAGCAGTGACCGTTTGAATGAGCAGTTCTTC.

This chain uses TRBV11-3 with TRBJ2-7; 9 nucleotides match TRBD1. V lost 5 bases and J lost 4; bases outside the gene matches: 6. The germline CDR1 and CDR2 sequences are SGHNT and YENEEA. The CDR3 has 14 residues. This CDR3 is CASSRGTGMYEQYF. CDR3 sequence (DNA): TGTGCCAGCAGCCGCGGGACAGGGATGTACGAGCAGTACTTC. Using reference TRBV11-3 and TRBJ2-7 for the parts outside the CDR3, the full variable domain is EAGVVQSPRYKIIEKKQPVAFWCNPISGHNTLYWYLQNLGQGPELLIRYENEEAVDDSQLPKDRFSAERLKGVDSTLKIQPAELGDSAVYLCASSRGTGMYEQYFGPGTRLTVT.

The CDR3 DNA reads as TGTGCCAGCAGCTTTGCGGGGGAAGGTCGTACGCAGTATTTT. Amino acids: CASSFAGEGRTQYF. The chain combines TRBV7-9 with TRBJ2-3; TRBD2 matches 7 bases. The CDR3 consists of 14 residues. The germline V gene has CDR1 SEHNR and CDR2 FQNEAQ (reference sequence). The junction had 8 bases not matched to a gene; V was cut back by 3 bases and J by 8 bases. Full variable domain (rest looked up from reference TRBV7-9 and TRBJ2-3): DTGVSQNPRHKITKRGQNVTFRCDPISEHNRLYWYRQTLGQGPEFLTYFQNEAQLEKSRLLSDRFSAERPKGSFSTLEIQRTEQGDSAMYLCASSFAGEGRTQYFGPGTRLTVL.

Of note for this clone: In the same sample, other DNA sequences code for this CDR3. This rearrangement joins TRBV4-3 to TRBJ2-7, with 7 bases aligning to TRBD1. The CDR3 covers 15 residues. The V gene end was trimmed by 0 bases and the J gene end by 4 bases; junction bases not matched to a gene: 6. Germline CDR1 is LGHNA and CDR2 is YSLEER. CDR3 sequence (DNA): TGCGCCAGCAGCCAAGATCGGGACAGTACTTACGAGCAGTACTTC. Protein: CASSQDRDSTYEQYF.

V and J are TRBV5-4 and TRBJ2-2; D remains unclear. This CDR3 has 18 residues. CDR1 is SGHNT, CDR2 YYREEE, per germline (reference sequence). V dropped 2 bases and J dropped 0 bases, with 17 bases sitting between them. The CDR3 reads CASSLERLRPSNTGELFF. CDR3 sequence (DNA): TGTGCCAGCAGCTTAGAAAGACTTAGGCCCTCGAACACCGGGGAGCTGTTTTTT.

J is TRBJ1-1 and V is TRBV4-1; possibly TRBD1 for D (6 bases). The germline V gene has CDR1 MGHRA and CDR2 YSYEKL. V gave up 0 bases and J gave up 0 bases, with 8 bases separating them. The CDR3 runs to 15 residues. In nucleotides, the CDR3 is TGCGCCAGCAGCCAAGAGCCAGGGGTGAACACTGAAGCTTTCTTT. This encodes CASSQEPGVNTEAFF.